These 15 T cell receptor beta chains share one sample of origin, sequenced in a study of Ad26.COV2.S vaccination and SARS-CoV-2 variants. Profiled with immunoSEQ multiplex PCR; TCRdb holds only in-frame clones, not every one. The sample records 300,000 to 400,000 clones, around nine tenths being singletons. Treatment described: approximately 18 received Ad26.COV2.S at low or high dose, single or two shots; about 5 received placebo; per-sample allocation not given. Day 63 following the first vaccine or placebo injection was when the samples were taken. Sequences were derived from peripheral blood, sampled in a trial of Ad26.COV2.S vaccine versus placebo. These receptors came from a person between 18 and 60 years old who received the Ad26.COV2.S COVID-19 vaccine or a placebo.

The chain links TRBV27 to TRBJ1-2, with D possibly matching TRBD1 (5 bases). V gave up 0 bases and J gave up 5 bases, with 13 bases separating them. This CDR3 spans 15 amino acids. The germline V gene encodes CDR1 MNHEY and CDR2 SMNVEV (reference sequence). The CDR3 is CASSLSVGAGYGYTF. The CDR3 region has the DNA TGTGCCAGCAGTTTATCCGTGGGCGCAGGGTATGGCTACACCTTC.

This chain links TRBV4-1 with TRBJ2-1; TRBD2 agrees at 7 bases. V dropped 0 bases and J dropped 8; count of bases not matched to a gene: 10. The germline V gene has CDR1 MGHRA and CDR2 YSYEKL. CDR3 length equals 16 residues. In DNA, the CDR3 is TGCGCCAGCAGCCAAGATGGGACTACTACCGGATATGAGCAGTTCTTC. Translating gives CASSQDGTTTGYEQFF.

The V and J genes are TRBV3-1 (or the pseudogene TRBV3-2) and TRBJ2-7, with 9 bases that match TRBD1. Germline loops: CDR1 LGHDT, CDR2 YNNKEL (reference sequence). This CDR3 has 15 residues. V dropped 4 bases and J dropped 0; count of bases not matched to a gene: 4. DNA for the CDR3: TGTGCCAGCAGCCGGGGGACAGGGACCTCCTACGAGCAGTACTTC. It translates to CASSRGTGTSYEQYF.

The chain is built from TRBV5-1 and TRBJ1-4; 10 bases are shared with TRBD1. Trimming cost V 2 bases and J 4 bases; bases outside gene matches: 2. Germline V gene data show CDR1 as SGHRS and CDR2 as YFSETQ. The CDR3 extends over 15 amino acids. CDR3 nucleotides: TGCGCCAGCAGCTTAGGGACAGGGGATAATGAAAAACTGTTTTTT. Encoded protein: CASSLGTGDNEKLFF. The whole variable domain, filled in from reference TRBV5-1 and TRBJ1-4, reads KAGVTQTPRYLIKTRGQQVTLSCSPISGHRSVSWYQQTPGQGLQFLFEYFSETQRNKGNFPGRFSGRQFSNSRSEMNVSTLELGDSALYLCASSLGTGDNEKLFFGSGTQLSVL.

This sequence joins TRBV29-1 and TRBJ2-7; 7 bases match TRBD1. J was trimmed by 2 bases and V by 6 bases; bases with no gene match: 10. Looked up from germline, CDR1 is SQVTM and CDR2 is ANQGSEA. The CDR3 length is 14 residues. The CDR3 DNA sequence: TGCAGCGTATATAAGACAGGGCCCACCTACGAGCAGTACTTC. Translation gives CSVYKTGPTYEQYF.

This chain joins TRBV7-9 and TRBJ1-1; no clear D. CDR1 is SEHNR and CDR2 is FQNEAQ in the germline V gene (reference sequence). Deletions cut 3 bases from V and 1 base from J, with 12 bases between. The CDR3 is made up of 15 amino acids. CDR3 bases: TGTGCCAGCAGCTTCCCTCGCCAGGAGAACACTGAAGCTTTCTTT. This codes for CASSFPRQENTEAFF.

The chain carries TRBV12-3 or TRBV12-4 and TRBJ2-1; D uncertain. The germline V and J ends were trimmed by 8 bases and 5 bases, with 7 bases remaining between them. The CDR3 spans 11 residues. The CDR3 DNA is TGTGCCAGCTCGTCTAACAATGAGCAGTTCTTC. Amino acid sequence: CASSSNNEQFF.

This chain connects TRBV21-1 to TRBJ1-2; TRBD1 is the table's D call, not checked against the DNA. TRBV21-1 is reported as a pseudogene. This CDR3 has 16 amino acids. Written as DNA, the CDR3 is TGTGCCAGCAGCAAAGAGTTTGGCAGGGAAAACTATGGCTACACCTTC. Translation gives CASSKEFGRENYGYTF.

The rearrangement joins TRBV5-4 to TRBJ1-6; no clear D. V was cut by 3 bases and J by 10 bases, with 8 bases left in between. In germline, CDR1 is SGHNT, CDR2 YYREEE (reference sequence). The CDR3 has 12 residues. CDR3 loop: CASSSPGSPLHF. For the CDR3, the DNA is TGTGCCAGCAGCTCCCCTGGGTCACCCCTCCACTTT.

The CDR3 DNA sequence: TGTGCCAGCAGCCAAGATGCGACCACCAGGCCCCAGCATTTT. This codes for CASSQDATTRPQHF. This rearrangement joins TRBV3-1 (or the pseudogene TRBV3-2) to TRBJ1-5; D uncertain. V dropped 0 bases and J dropped 9 bases, with 12 bases sitting between them. Germline-derived CDR1 and CDR2 are LGHDT and YNNKEL (reference sequence). CDR3 size: 14 residues.

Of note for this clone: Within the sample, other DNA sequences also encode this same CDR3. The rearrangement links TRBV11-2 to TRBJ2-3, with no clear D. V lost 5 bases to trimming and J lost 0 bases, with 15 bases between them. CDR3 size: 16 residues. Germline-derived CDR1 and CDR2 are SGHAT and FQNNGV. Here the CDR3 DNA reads TGTGCCAGCAGCCCAAGAGGTGTTTCTAGCACAGATACGCAGTATTTT. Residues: CASSPRGVSSTDTQYF.

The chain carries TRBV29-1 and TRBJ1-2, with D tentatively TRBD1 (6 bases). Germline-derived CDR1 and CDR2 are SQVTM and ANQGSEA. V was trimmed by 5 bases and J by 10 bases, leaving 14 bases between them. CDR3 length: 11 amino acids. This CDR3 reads CSVRDIDIYTF. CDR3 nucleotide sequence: TGCAGCGTTAGGGACATCGACATCTACACCTTC.

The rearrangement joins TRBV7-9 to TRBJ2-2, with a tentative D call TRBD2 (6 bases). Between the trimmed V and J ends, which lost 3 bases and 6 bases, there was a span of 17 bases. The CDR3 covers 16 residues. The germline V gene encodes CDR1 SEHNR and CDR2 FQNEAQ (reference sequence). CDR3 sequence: CASSFVGRERAGELFF. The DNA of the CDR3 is TGTGCCAGCAGCTTCGTTGGGCGGGAAAGGGCCGGGGAGCTGTTTTTT.

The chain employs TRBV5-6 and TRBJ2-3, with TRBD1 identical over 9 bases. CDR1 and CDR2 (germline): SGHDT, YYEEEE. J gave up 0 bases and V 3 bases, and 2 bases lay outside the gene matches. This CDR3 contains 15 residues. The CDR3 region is CASSSGTGSTDTQYF. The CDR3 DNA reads TGTGCCAGCAGCTCCGGGACAGGGAGCACAGATACGCAGTATTTT.

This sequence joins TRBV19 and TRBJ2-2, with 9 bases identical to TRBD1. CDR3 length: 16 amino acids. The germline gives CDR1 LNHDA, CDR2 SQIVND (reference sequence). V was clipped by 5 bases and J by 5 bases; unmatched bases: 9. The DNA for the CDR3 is TGTGCCAGTAGTCGCCCGGGACAGGGATTTACCGGGGAGCTGTTTTTT. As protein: CASSRPGQGFTGELFF.